This T cell receptor beta chain was obtained from a study of T cell responses to AZD1222 COVID-19 vaccine. Turning to this clone: Its specificity is unknown.

Germline lookup yields CDR1 SGHTA and CDR2 FQGTGA. V dropped 5 bases and J dropped 5; count of bases not matched to a gene: 7. CDR3 length: 14 residues. Findings and limits, study-wide: Clonal diversity may have been underestimated in mostly white British donors.

Clones were sequenced by immunoSEQ multiplex PCR, and TCRdb holds only the in-frame ones, with some missing. The table records approximately 100,000 clones, roughly 90% of them present only once. The source is an adult in good health. This material consisted of peripheral blood, taken on day 0 of AZD1222 vaccination. The genes are TRBV7-3 and TRBJ1-2, with 8 bases matching TRBD1. This chain's CDR3 is CASSLGQGGYGYTF. As DNA, the CDR3 is TGTGCCAGCAGCCTCGGACAGGGAGGTTATGGCTACACCTTC. The full variable domain, in which reference TRBV7-3 and TRBJ1-2 provide the parts outside the CDR3, is GAGVSQTPSNKVTEKGKYVELRCDPISGHTALYWYRQSLGQGPEFLIYFQGTGAADDSGLPNDRFFAVRPEGSVSTLKIQRTERGDSAVYLCASSLGQGGYGYTFGSGTRLTVV.